These 10 T cell receptor beta chains came from one sample sequenced in a study of immune evolution from preneoplasia to lung adenocarcinoma. The repertoire was sequenced with immunoSEQ multiplex PCR; TCRdb's copy has only in-frame clones and lacks some. The sample records approximately 8,300 clones, more than 75% being singletons. The sequenced sample consisted of FFPE adjacent normal lung tissue. These TCRs come from a person between 65 and 79 years old with lung adenocarcinoma.

This clone was counted a few times. The V and J genes are TRBV28 and TRBJ1-5; no firm D call. Trimming left V 6 bases short and J 13 bases short, with 16 bases between. The CDR3 is made up of 12 amino acids. Germline lookup yields CDR1 MDHEN and CDR2 SYDVKM. The CDR3 reads CASSRRSGRQHF. In nucleotides, the CDR3 is TGTGCCAGCAGCCGCCGGAGTGGGCGGCAGCATTTT.

The gene calls are TRBV6-1 and TRBJ1-6; D might be TRBD1 (6 bases). Germline V gives CDR1 MNHNS, CDR2 SASEGT. There are 15 residues in the CDR3. V lost 2 bases, J lost 6 bases, and 11 bases lay in between. The CDR3, as DNA: TGTGCCAGCAGTGAATCAGGGGCGAGTAATTCACCCCTCCACTTT. Amino acids: CASSESGASNSPLHF.

The chain uses TRBV10-3 and TRBJ1-1; tentatively, D is TRBD1 (6 bases). The CDR3 covers 15 residues. From germline, CDR1 is ENHRY and CDR2 SYGVKD. Trimming removed 7 bases from V and 5 bases from J, with 20 bases in between. The DNA for the CDR3 is TGTGCCATCACCGGAGGGGGTGAGGGCGGGACTGAAGCTTTCTTT. It specifies CAITGGGEGGTEAFF.

The V and J genes are TRBV6-6 and TRBJ1-2; no definite D call. The V end was cut by 7 bases, the J end by 4 bases, with 4 bases between. CDR1 and CDR2 (germline): MNHNY, SVGAGI (reference sequence). There are 10 residues in the CDR3. The CDR3 reads CASTPYGYTF. The CDR3 DNA is TGTGCCAGCACCCCCTATGGCTACACCTTC.

This clone was seen once. The chain couples TRBV2 to TRBJ2-7; D perhaps matches TRBD1 (6 bases). Per the germline V gene, CDR1 is SNHLY and CDR2 is FYNNEI. Between the trimmed V and J ends, which lost 4 bases and 3 bases, there was a span of 10 bases. This CDR3 contains 13 residues. The CDR3 nucleotides are TGTGCCAGCAGTGCCGGACAGCTCTACGAGCAGTACTTC. It specifies CASSAGQLYEQYF.

The chain recombines TRBV11-2 with TRBJ2-5; 11 bases match TRBD1. V lost 10 bases and J lost 5; bases outside the gene matches: 6. In germline, CDR1 is SGHAT, CDR2 FQNNGV. The CDR3 covers 13 residues. The DNA of the CDR3 is TGTGCCACTGGACAGGGGGCGGGCGAGACCCAGTACTTC. Translated, it gives CATGQGAGETQYF.

The chain carries TRBV5-4 and TRBJ1-1; 9 bases fit TRBD1. This CDR3 contains 15 residues. The V gene's germline CDR1 is SGHNT and CDR2 YYREEE (reference sequence). J lost 1 base, V lost 5 bases, and 6 bases had no gene match. The CDR3 bases are TGTGCCAGCAGACTGGACAGGGGAGGGAACACTGAAGCTTTCTTT. Amino acids: CASRLDRGGNTEAFF. Filled out from reference TRBV5-4 and TRBJ1-1, the complete variable domain reads ETGVTQSPTHLIKTRGQQVTLRCSSQSGHNTVSWYQQALGQGPQFIFQYYREEENGRGNFPPRFSGLQFPNYSSELNVNALELDDSALYLCASRLDRGGNTEAFFGQGTRLTVV.

This CDR3 reads CASSHTGSSYNEQFF. The CDR3 DNA is TGTGCCAGCAGCCATACGGGAAGCTCCTACAATGAGCAGTTCTTC. The chain is built from TRBV7-9 and TRBJ2-1, with D maybe TRBD2 (5 bases). Germline lookup yields CDR1 SEHNR and CDR2 FQNEAQ (reference sequence). The V and J ends lost 5 bases and 0 bases respectively, with 11 bases between them. The CDR3 totals 15 residues. The full variable domain, with the rest looked up from reference TRBV7-9 and TRBJ2-1, is DTGVSQNPRHKITKRGQNVTFRCDPISEHNRLYWYRQTLGQGPEFLTYFQNEAQLEKSRLLSDRFSAERPKGSFSTLEIQRTEQGDSAMYLCASSHTGSSYNEQFFGPGTRLTVL.

The J gene is TRBJ1-4, the V gene TRBV4-1; no reliable D call. V lost 2 bases to trimming and J lost 2 bases, with 12 bases between them. Germline loops: CDR1 MGHRA, CDR2 YSYEKL. This CDR3 contains 16 residues. The chain's CDR3 is CASSQFREVTNEKLFF. The CDR3 bases are TGCGCCAGCAGCCAATTCCGGGAAGTCACTAATGAAAAACTGTTTTTT.

CDR3 in DNA: TGTGCCAGCAGTCGAGCGGGAGGGGAGACCCAGTACTTC. Protein: CASSRAGGETQYF. V gene TRBV28 combines with J gene TRBJ2-5, with TRBD2 matching over 10 bases. With 5 bases clipped from V and 5 bases from J, the junction kept 2 bases outside the gene matches. The CDR3 contains 13 residues. Looked up from germline, CDR1 is MDHEN and CDR2 is SYDVKM.